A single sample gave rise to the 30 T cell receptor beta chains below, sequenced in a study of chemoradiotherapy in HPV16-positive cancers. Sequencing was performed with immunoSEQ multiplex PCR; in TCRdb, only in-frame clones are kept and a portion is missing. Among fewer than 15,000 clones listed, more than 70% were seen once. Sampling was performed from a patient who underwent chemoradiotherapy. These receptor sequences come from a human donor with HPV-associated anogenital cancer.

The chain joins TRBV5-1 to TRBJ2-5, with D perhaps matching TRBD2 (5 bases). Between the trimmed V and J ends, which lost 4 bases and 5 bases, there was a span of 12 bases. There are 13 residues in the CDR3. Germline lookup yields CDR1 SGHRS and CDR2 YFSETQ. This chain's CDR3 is CASSPSSGETQYF. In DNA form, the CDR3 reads TGCGCCAGCAGCCCCTCCTCGGGGGAGACCCAGTACTTC.

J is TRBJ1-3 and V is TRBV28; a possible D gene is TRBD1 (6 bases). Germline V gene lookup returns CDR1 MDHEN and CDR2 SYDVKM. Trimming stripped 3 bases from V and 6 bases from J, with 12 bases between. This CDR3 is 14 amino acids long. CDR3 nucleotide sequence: TGTGCCAGCAGTTTGGCAGGGGCGAAAAACACCATATATTTT. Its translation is CASSLAGAKNTIYF. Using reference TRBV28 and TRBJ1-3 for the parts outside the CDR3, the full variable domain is DVKVTQSSRYLVKRTGEKVFLECVQDMDHENMFWYRQDPGLGLRLIYFSYDVKMKEKGDIPEGYSVSREKKERFSLILESASTNQTSMYLCASSLAGAKNTIYFGEGSWLTVV.

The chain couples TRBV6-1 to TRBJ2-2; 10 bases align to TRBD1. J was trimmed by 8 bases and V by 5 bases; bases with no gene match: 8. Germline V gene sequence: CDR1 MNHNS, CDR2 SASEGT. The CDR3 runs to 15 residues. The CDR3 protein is CASSTPGQGRGELFF. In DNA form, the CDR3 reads TGTGCCAGCAGTACCCCGGGACAGGGGCGTGGGGAGCTGTTTTTT.

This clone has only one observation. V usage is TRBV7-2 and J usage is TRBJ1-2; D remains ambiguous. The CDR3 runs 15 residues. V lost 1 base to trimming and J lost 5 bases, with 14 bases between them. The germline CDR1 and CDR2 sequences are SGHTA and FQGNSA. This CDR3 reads CASSLGGGAGYGYTF. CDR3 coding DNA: TGTGCCAGCAGCTTAGGGGGAGGAGCGGGGTATGGCTACACCTTC.

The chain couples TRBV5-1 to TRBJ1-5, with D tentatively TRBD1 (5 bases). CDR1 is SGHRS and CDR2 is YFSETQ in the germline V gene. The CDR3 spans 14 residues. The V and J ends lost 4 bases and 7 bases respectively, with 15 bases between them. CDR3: CASSPLGVGQPQHF. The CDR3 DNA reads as TGCGCCAGCAGCCCCCTGGGGGTGGGACAGCCCCAGCATTTT.

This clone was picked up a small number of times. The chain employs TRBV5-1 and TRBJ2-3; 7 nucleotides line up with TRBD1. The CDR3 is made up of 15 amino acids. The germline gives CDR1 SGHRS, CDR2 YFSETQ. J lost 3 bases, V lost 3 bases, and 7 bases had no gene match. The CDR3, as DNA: TGCGCCAGCAGCTCCTTGACAGGGCGGACAGATACGCAGTATTTT. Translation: CASSSLTGRTDTQYF.

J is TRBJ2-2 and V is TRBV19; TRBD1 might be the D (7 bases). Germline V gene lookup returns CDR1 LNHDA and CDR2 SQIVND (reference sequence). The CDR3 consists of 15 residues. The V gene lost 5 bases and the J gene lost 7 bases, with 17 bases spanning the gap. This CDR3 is CASSLLTGRYGELFF. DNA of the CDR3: TGTGCCAGTAGTCTCCTGACAGGGAGGTACGGGGAGCTGTTTTTT.

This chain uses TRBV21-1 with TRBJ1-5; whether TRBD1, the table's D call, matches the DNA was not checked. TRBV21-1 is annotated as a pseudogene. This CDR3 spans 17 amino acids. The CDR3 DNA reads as TGTGCCAGCAGTTCGGGACAGGGAAGCGATAGCAATCAGCCCCAGCATTTT. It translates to CASSSGQGSDSNQPQHF.

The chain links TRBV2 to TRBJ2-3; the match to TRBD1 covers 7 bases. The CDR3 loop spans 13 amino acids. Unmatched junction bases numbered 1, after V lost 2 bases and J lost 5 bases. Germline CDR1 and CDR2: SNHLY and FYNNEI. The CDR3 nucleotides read TGTGCCAGCAGTGAATACAGGGGAGATACGCAGTATTTT. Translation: CASSEYRGDTQYF.

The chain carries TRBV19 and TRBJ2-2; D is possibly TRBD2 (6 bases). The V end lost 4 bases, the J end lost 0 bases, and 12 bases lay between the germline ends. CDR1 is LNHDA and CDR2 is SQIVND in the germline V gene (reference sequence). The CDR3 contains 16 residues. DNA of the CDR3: TGTGCCAGTAGTAATGGGGGGATCCCGAACACCGGGGAGCTGTTTTTT. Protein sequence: CASSNGGIPNTGELFF.

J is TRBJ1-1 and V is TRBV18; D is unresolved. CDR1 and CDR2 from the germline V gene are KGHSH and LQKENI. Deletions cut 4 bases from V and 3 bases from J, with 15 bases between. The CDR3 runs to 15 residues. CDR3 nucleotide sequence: TGTGCCAGCTCACGGGATTCGGGGTACGACACTGAAGCTTTCTTT. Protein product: CASSRDSGYDTEAFF.

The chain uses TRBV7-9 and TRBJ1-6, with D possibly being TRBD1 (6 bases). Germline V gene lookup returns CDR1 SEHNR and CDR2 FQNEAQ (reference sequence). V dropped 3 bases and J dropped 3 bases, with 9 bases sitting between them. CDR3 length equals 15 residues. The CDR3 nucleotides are TGTGCCAGCAGCTTGGACAGCTTCTATAATTCACCCCTCCACTTT. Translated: CASSLDSFYNSPLHF.

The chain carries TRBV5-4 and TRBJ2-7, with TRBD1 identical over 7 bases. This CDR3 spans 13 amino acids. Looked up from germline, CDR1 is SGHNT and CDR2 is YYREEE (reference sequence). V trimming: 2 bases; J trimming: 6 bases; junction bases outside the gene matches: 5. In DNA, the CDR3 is TGTGCCAGCAGCTTCGAGGGGGCATTCGAGCAGTACTTC. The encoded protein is CASSFEGAFEQYF.

This CDR3 reads CASSQNPSWTSGSSKNIQYF. The CDR3 DNA reads TGCGCCAGCAGCCAAAATCCATCGTGGACTAGCGGGAGTTCCAAAAACATTCAGTACTTC. The chain has TRBV4-3 and TRBJ2-4; 13 nucleotides line up with TRBD2. V gave up 2 bases and J gave up 2 bases; unmatched junction bases: 12. The CDR3 spans 20 residues. Germline lookup yields CDR1 LGHNA and CDR2 YSLEER.

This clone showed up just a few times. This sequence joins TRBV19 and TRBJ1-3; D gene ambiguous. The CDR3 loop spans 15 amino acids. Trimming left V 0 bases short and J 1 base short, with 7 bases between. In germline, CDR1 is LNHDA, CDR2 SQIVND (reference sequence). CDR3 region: CASSIERGSGNTIYF. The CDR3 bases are TGTGCCAGTAGTATAGAGCGGGGATCTGGAAACACCATATATTTT.

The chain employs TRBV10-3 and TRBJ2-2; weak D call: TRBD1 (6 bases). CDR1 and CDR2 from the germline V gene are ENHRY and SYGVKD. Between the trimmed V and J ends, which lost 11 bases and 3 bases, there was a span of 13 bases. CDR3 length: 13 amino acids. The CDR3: CASTGTDTGELFF. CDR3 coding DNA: TGTGCCTCGACAGGTACGGACACCGGGGAGCTGTTTTTT.

CDR3 DNA: TGTGCCAGCAGTGAAGGCACAGATACGCAGTATTTT. It is translated as CASSEGTDTQYF. The chain combines TRBV6-1 with TRBJ2-3, with no clear D. Germline V CDR1 and CDR2: MNHNS, SASEGT. The CDR3 totals 12 residues. The V and J ends lost 1 base and 1 base respectively, with 0 bases between them.

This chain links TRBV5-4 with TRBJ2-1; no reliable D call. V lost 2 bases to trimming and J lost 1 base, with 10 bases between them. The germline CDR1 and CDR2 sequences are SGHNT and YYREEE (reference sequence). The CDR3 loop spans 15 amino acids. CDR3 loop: CASSLVDQSYNEQFF. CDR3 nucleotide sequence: TGTGCCAGCAGCTTAGTGGACCAATCCTACAATGAGCAGTTCTTC.

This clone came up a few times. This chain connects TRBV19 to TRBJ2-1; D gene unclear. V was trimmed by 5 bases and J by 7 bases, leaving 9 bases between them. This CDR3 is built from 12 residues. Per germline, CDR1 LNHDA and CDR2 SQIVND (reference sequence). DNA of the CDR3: TGTGCCAGTAGTCGCCTGACTAATGAGCAGTTCTTC. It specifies CASSRLTNEQFF.

CDR3: CASRRDRNSNQPQHF. CDR3 DNA: TGTGCCAGCAGGAGAGACAGAAATAGCAATCAGCCCCAGCATTTT. This sequence joins TRBV2 and TRBJ1-5; possible D gene TRBD1, 5 bases. The germline CDR1 and CDR2 sequences are SNHLY and FYNNEI. The CDR3 consists of 15 residues. V was clipped by 6 bases and J by 0 bases, with 12 bases between them. Based on the CDR3 plus reference TRBV2 and TRBJ1-5, the full variable domain is EPEVTQTPSHQVTQMGQEVILRCVPISNHLYFYWYRQILGQKVEFLVSFYNNEISEKSEIFDDQFSVERPDGSNFTLKIRSTKLEDSAMYFCASRRDRNSNQPQHFGDGTRLSIL.

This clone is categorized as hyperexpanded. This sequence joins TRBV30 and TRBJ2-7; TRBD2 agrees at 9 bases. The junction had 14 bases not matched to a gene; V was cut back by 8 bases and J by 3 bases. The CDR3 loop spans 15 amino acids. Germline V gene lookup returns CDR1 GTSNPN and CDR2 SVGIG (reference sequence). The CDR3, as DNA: TGTGCCCAGATGGGCCCGGGACTAGCTGACTACGAGCAGTACTTC. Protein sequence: CAQMGPGLADYEQYF.

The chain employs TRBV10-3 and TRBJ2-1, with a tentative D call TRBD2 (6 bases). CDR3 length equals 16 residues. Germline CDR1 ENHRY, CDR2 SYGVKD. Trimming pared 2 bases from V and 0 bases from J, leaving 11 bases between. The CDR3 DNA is TGTGCCATCAGTGAGCCGGGACTGAGCTCCTACAATGAGCAGTTCTTC. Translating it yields CAISEPGLSSYNEQFF.

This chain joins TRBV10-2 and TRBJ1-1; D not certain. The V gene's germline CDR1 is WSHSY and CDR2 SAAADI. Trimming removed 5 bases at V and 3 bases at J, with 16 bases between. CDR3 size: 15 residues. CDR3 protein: CASSSVGELDTEAFF. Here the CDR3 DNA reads TGCGCCAGCAGTTCCGTTGGGGAACTAGACACTGAAGCTTTCTTT.

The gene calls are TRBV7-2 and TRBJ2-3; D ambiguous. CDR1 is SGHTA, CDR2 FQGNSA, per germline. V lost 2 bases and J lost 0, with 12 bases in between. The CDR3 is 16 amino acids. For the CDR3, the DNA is TGTGCCAGCAGCTTATTCGCTAGAGCTAGCACAGATACGCAGTATTTT. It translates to CASSLFARASTDTQYF. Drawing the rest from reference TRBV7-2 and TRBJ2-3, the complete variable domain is GAGVSQSPSNKVTEKGKDVELRCDPISGHTALYWYRQSLGQGLEFLIYFQGNSAPDKSGLPSDRFSAERTGGSVSTLTIQRTQQEDSAVYLCASSLFARASTDTQYFGPGTRLTVL.

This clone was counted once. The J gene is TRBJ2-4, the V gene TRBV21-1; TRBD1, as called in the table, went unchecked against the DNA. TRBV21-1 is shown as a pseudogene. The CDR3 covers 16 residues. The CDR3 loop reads CASSKEQGKAKNIQYF. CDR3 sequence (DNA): TGTGCCAGCAGCAAAGAGCAGGGGAAAGCCAAAAACATTCAGTACTTC.

The CDR3, as DNA: TGCGCCAGCAGCCAAGGGCCTAGCGGGAGAGGGTCGCTGAATGAGCAGTTCTTC. This encodes CASSQGPSGRGSLNEQFF. The chain links TRBV4-3 to TRBJ2-1, with 10 bases lining up with TRBD2. The CDR3 is 18 amino acids. J lost 7 bases, V lost 1 base, and 13 bases had no gene match. Germline V gives CDR1 LGHNA, CDR2 YSLEER.

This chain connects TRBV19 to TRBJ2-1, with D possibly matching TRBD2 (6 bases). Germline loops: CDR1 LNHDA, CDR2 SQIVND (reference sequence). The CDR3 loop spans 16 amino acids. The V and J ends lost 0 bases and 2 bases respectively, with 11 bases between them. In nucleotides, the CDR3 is TGTGCCAGTAGTATAGATCCCCGCGGGACCTACAATGAGCAGTTCTTC. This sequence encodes CASSIDPRGTYNEQFF. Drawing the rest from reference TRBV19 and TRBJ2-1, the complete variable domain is DGGITQSPKYLFRKEGQNVTLSCEQNLNHDAMYWYRQDPGQGLRLIYYSQIVNDFQKGDIAEGYSVSREKKESFPLTVTSAQKNPTAFYLCASSIDPRGTYNEQFFGPGTRLTVL.

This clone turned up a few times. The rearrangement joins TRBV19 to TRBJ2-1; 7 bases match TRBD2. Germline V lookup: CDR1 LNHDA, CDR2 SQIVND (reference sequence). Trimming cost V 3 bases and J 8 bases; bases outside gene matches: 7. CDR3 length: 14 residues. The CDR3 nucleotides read TGTGCCAGTAGTATCTCGGGAGGAGGGCATGAGCAGTTCTTC. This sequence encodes CASSISGGGHEQFF.

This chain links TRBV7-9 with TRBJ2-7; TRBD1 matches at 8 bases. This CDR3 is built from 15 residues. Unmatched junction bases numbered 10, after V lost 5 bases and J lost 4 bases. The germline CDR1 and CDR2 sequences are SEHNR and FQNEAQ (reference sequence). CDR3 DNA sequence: TGTGCCAGCAGCACCTGGGGACAGGAGATATACGAGCAGTACTTC. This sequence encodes CASSTWGQEIYEQYF. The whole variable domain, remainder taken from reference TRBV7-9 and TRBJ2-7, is DTGVSQNPRHKITKRGQNVTFRCDPISEHNRLYWYRQTLGQGPEFLTYFQNEAQLEKSRLLSDRFSAERPKGSFSTLEIQRTEQGDSAMYLCASSTWGQEIYEQYFGPGTRLTVT.

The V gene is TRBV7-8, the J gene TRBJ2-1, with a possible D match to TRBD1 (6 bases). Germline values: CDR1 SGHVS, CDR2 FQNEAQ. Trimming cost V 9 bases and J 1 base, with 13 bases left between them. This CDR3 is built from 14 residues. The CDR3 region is CASTGSWSYNEQFF. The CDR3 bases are TGTGCCAGTACAGGGAGTTGGTCCTACAATGAGCAGTTCTTC.